This T cell receptor (beta chain) was found in a study of blood T cells in healthy people across ages. Study in general: Capturing about one barcoded beta molecule per two T cells was achieved by template switching.

RNA extraction gave at least 6 micrograms of total RNA per sample. The CDR3 extends over 16 amino acids. CDR1 is SGHRS, CDR2 YFSETQ, per germline. Turning to this clonotype: The target antigen is unknown.

Points from the study as a whole: Expanded clonotype shifts may have been confounded, as the donors had an unknown CMV status.

Combining a sample-barcoded 5' primer with a J-beta primer mix, a second PCR ran for roughly 6 to 12 cycles. One entry per CDR3 protein, called by TCRdb with MiXCR from the 5' RACE reads. This repertoire shows hundreds of thousands of distinct CDR3 sequences, approximately 30% found once; its top ten account for about a sixth. Sequencing was done on a sample of blood. The chain combines TRBV5-1 with TRBJ2-1, with 9 bases that match TRBD2. The J call is uncertain, as TRBJ2-7 better fits the DNA end. This TCR derives from a woman of 80 years or more in good health. CDR3 nucleotides: TGCGCCAGCAGCGCGTTGCCTAGCGGGGTCTACAATGAGCAGTACTTC. Protein sequence: CASSALPSGVYNEQYF.